One and the same sample provided the 25 T cell receptor beta chains below, sequenced in a study of T-cell memory formation after mild COVID-19. TCRdb ran MiXCR on the 5' RACE reads and lists one entry per CDR3 protein. The data show about 150,000 distinct CDR3 sequences, about 6% seen once. The sequencing sample was made of PBMCs or a T cell subset sorted from them (not recorded which). Receptors were obtained from an adult woman who had mild COVID-19 (a few samples of this study predate the infection). Cell type and time point are not known.

The chain combines TRBV20-1 with TRBJ1-1, with D unclear. V lost 1 base and J lost 3, with 6 bases in between. Germline loops: CDR1 DFQATT, CDR2 SNEGSKA (reference sequence). This CDR3 spans 12 amino acids. The CDR3 sequence: CSARGPDTEAFF. Written as DNA, the CDR3 is TGCAGTGCTAGAGGTCCGGACACTGAAGCTTTCTTT.

The sample holds many counts of this clonotype. The chain has TRBV18 and TRBJ2-3; D is undetermined. The CDR3 runs to 12 residues. The germline CDR1 and CDR2 sequences are KGHSH and LQKENI. V was trimmed by 6 bases and J by 1 base, leaving 5 bases between them. The CDR3: CASSPGTDTQYF. CDR3 sequence (DNA): TGTGCCAGCTCCCCCGGCACAGATACGCAGTATTTT. The variable domain in full, completed from reference TRBV18 and TRBJ2-3, reads NAGVMQNPRHLVRRRGQEARLRCSPMKGHSHVYWYRQLPEEGLKFMVYLQKENIIDESGMPKERFSAEFPKEGPSILRIQQVVRGDSAAYFCASSPGTDTQYFGPGTRLTVL.

This clonotype was observed at least ten times. V is TRBV5-5 and J is TRBJ2-5; 8 bases fit TRBD1. The CDR3 extends over 17 amino acids. Trimming removed 5 bases from V and 5 bases from J; junction bases left unmatched: 17. Per the germline V gene, CDR1 is SGHKS and CDR2 is YYEKEE (reference sequence). CDR3 bases: TGTGCCAGCAGATGGACGAGGGAAGCGGACAGGGCGGAGACCCAGTACTTC. This encodes CASRWTREADRAETQYF.

CDR3 DNA: TGTGCCAGCAGCTACAAGGGCTCCAGACAGGTCTGGAATGAGCAGTTCTTC. Translated: CASSYKGSRQVWNEQFF. The genes are TRBV5-5 and TRBJ2-1, with a possible D match to TRBD1 (6 bases). Germline-derived CDR1 and CDR2 are SGHKS and YYEKEE (reference sequence). Trimming took 3 bases from V and 7 from J, leaving 23 bases between them. The CDR3 extends over 17 amino acids.

This clonotype was counted many times. This chain joins TRBV7-6 and TRBJ2-7, with 8 bases aligning to TRBD2. The germline V gene encodes CDR1 SGHVS and CDR2 FNYEAQ. This CDR3 region has 16 residues. With V trimmed by 6 bases and J by 1 base, 11 bases remained unmatched. CDR3 amino acids: CASSTTSGGWSYEQYF. CDR3 coding DNA: TGTGCCAGCAGTACTACCTCGGGGGGGTGGTCCTACGAGCAGTACTTC.

This clonotype was seen repeatedly, ten times or more. J is TRBJ2-3 and V is TRBV10-3; D is undetermined. V lost 6 bases and J 6 bases, leaving 10 bases between the germline ends. CDR3 length: 12 amino acids. Germline V gene sequence: CDR1 ENHRY, CDR2 SYGVKD. CDR3: CAISPHADTQYF. In DNA, the CDR3 is TGTGCCATCAGCCCTCACGCGGATACGCAGTATTTT.

Comments on this clonotype: This may be a read error, as it is one base from a much larger clone. The chain uses TRBV11-2 and TRBJ2-1, with D uncertain. Deletions cut 2 bases from V and 6 bases from J, with 8 bases between. The CDR3 sequence is 13 residues long. CDR1 and CDR2 (germline): SGHAT, FQNNGV. The CDR3 here is CASSLRRRNEQFF. The CDR3 DNA sequence: TGTGCCAGCAGCTTACGTCGGCGCAATGAGCAGTTCTTC. Full variable domain (missing parts from reference TRBV11-2 and TRBJ2-1): EAGVAQSPRYKIIEKRQSVAFWCNPISGHATLYWYQQILGQGPKLLIQFQNNGVVDDSQLPKDRFSAERLKGVDSTLKIQPAKLEDSAVYLCASSLRRRNEQFFGPGTRLTVL.

This clonotype occurred a few times. The CDR3 loop is CSARDSDRGSAETQYF. In DNA form, the CDR3 reads TGCAGTGCTAGAGATTCTGACAGGGGGAGTGCGGAGACCCAGTACTTC. V is TRBV20-1 and J is TRBJ2-5; 9 bases are a match to TRBD1. This CDR3 is built from 16 residues. Germline-derived CDR1 and CDR2 are DFQATT and SNEGSKA (reference sequence). V shed 0 bases, J shed 5 bases, and the junction held 10 bases outside the gene matches.

J is TRBJ1-2 and V is TRBV5-6; 7 bases map to TRBD1. Looked up from germline, CDR1 is SGHDT and CDR2 is YYEEEE. CDR3 size: 15 residues. The ends lost 1 base at V and 0 bases at J; junction bases unmatched: 3. CDR3 DNA sequence: TGTGCCAGCAGCTTGTGGGACAGACCTAACTATGGCTACACCTTC. Translated, it gives CASSLWDRPNYGYTF.

This clonotype was found many times. The chain joins TRBV20-1 to TRBJ2-7; D is undetermined. CDR3 length: 10 residues. V lost 3 bases and J lost 5, with 5 bases in between. Germline V gives CDR1 DFQATT, CDR2 SNEGSKA (reference sequence). CDR3 amino acids: CSASRHEQYF. CDR3 in DNA: TGCAGTGCTAGTCGACACGAGCAGTACTTC.

V gene TRBV29-1 combines with J gene TRBJ2-7; no firm D call. Trimming removed 3 bases from V and 0 bases from J, with 6 bases in between. The germline V gene has CDR1 SQVTM and CDR2 ANQGSEA. This CDR3 has 12 amino acids. The CDR3 here is CSVDSDSYEQYF. DNA of the CDR3: TGCAGCGTTGATTCCGACTCCTACGAGCAGTACTTC.

V is TRBV7-2 and J is TRBJ2-1; a possible D gene is TRBD1 (5 bases). The CDR3 consists of 16 residues. Trimming shortened V by 0 bases and J by 4 bases, and 13 bases separated the two germline ends. Looked up from germline, CDR1 is SGHTA and CDR2 is FQGNSA. The CDR3 DNA is TGTGCCAGCAGCTTAGCGCGCAGGGCCCTTTACAATGAGCAGTTCTTC. Translated: CASSLARRALYNEQFF.

This clonotype was counted only a few times. This rearrangement joins TRBV9 to TRBJ2-5, with TRBD2 identical over 9 bases. The CDR3 runs to 15 residues. In germline, CDR1 is SGDLS, CDR2 YYNGEE. J lost 0 bases, V lost 4 bases, and 4 bases had no gene match. The CDR3 DNA reads TGTGCCAGCAGCCGAGCGGGGGGATACCAAGAGACCCAGTACTTC. Residues: CASSRAGGYQETQYF. Looking up the rest from reference TRBV9 and TRBJ2-5 gives the full variable domain: DSGVTQTPKHLITATGQRVTLRCSPRSGDLSVYWYQQSLDQGLQFLIQYYNGEERAKGNILERFSAQQFPDLHSELNLSSLELGDSALYFCASSRAGGYQETQYFGPGTRLLVL.

This chain connects TRBV5-4 to TRBJ2-3, with D unresolved. The CDR3 has 15 residues. The V gene lost 5 bases and the J gene lost 1 base, with 14 bases spanning the gap. Per germline, CDR1 SGHNT and CDR2 YYREEE (reference sequence). CDR3 DNA sequence: TGTGCCAGCAGATATATAACCGGCGGCACAGATACGCAGTATTTT. It codes for CASRYITGGTDTQYF.

This clonotype appeared many times. V is TRBV20-1 and J is TRBJ2-5; maybe TRBD1 (6 bases). The V gene lost 1 base and the J gene lost 6 bases, with 9 bases spanning the gap. Germline V gene sequence: CDR1 DFQATT, CDR2 SNEGSKA (reference sequence). The CDR3 is 12 residues long. The CDR3 DNA reads as TGCAGTGCTAGAGTAGGACAGAAGACCCAGTACTTC. Its translation is CSARVGQKTQYF.

This clonotype was seen a few times. The chain joins TRBV20-1 to TRBJ2-1, with 8 bases that match TRBD2. Losses at the gene ends were 5 bases for V and 3 bases for J; bases not matched to a gene: 6. Germline CDR1 DFQATT, CDR2 SNEGSKA (reference sequence). This CDR3 has 14 residues. CDR3 in amino acids: CSASGRAVYNEQFF. The CDR3 nucleotides read TGCAGTGCTTCCGGGAGGGCCGTCTACAATGAGCAGTTCTTC.

The V call is TRBV7-2, the J call TRBJ2-7, with 8 bases that match TRBD2. Trimming took 1 base from V and 4 from J; bases not matched to a gene: 6. This CDR3 is built from 15 residues. Germline CDR1 is SGHTA and CDR2 is FQGNSA. The CDR3 sequence: CASSLGTAGVYEQYF. The CDR3, as DNA: TGTGCCAGCAGCTTAGGAACAGCGGGAGTATACGAGCAGTACTTC.

This clonotype was observed at least ten times. The V call is TRBV7-6, the J call TRBJ2-7; D is uncertain. This CDR3 has 14 residues. Germline-derived CDR1 and CDR2 are SGHVS and FNYEAQ. Between the trimmed V and J ends, which lost 1 base and 3 bases, there was a span of 10 bases. CDR3 sequence reads: CASSLVPDFYEQYF. CDR3 DNA: TGTGCCAGCAGCTTAGTTCCAGACTTCTACGAGCAGTACTTC.

The chain recombines TRBV5-1 with TRBJ2-1, with D possibly matching TRBD1 (7 bases). Looked up from germline, CDR1 is SGHRS and CDR2 is YFSETQ. This CDR3 spans 21 amino acids. V was shortened by 4 bases and J by 5 bases, with 34 bases between the two germline ends. The CDR3 nucleotides are TGCGCCAGCAGCCCCTCTTTGACAGGGCTCGCGCGGGATTTTAGCGACAATGAGCAGTTCTTC. Encoded protein: CASSPSLTGLARDFSDNEQFF.

This clonotype was observed at least ten times. The genes are TRBV12-3 or TRBV12-4 and TRBJ2-3; D is perhaps TRBD2 (6 bases). This CDR3 has 15 amino acids. The germline V and J ends were trimmed by 5 bases and 1 base, with 13 bases remaining between them. This CDR3 is CASSPPLAGTDTQYF. As DNA, the CDR3 is TGTGCCAGCAGTCCCCCGTTAGCGGGCACAGATACGCAGTATTTT.

V usage is TRBV11-3 and J usage is TRBJ2-3; D is perhaps TRBD2 (6 bases). Germline CDR1 is SGHNT and CDR2 is YENEEA. CDR3 length equals 16 residues. Trimming removed 4 bases at V and 2 bases at J, with 16 bases between. The CDR3 DNA follows: TGTGCCAGCAGCTGGGGGGAGACAGTAATCACAGATACGCAGTATTTT. Protein: CASSWGETVITDTQYF.

This clonotype appeared many times. J is TRBJ1-2 and V is TRBV4-3; no clear D gene. The CDR3 is 14 amino acids. The ends were cut back, 0 bases at V and 4 bases at J, with 9 bases in the middle. Germline assignment: CDR1 LGHNA and CDR2 YSLEER. This CDR3 is CASSQDIPSYGYTF. DNA for the CDR3: TGCGCCAGCAGCCAAGATATCCCGTCCTATGGCTACACCTTC.

A few counts support this clonotype. This CDR3 reads CASTLGGLAGRSEQFF. In DNA form, the CDR3 reads TGTGCCAGCACCCTCGGTGGGCTAGCGGGGAGGAGTGAGCAGTTCTTC. V and J are TRBV12-3 or TRBV12-4 and TRBJ2-1, with TRBD2 matching 9 bases. The CDR3 has 16 residues. Germline trimming cut 7 bases from V and 9 bases from J; bases unmatched to any gene: 16.

Only a few counts were recorded for this clonotype. The chain employs TRBV12-3 or TRBV12-4 and TRBJ1-1; no definite D call. V was cut by 6 bases and J by 0 bases, with 8 bases left in between. This CDR3 has 13 amino acids. The CDR3 nucleotides read TGTGCCAGCAGCCCTCAGTTGAACACTGAAGCTTTCTTT. Translating it yields CASSPQLNTEAFF.

The chain recombines TRBV6-2 or TRBV6-3 with TRBJ2-7; 7 nucleotides agree with TRBD2. With 8 bases clipped from V and 3 bases from J, the junction kept 7 bases outside the gene matches. Germline V gene data show CDR1 as MNHEY and CDR2 as SVGEGT. This CDR3 region has 13 residues. The DNA of the CDR3 is TGTGCCAGCCTGGGACTACCTAGCTACGAGCAGTACTTC. It yields the protein CASLGLPSYEQYF.